This TCR beta chain was captured in a study of CXCR3-negative and CXCR3-positive naive CD8 T cells. Study information: Summed over all libraries, TRB reads came to 110 million to 150 million, with about 1.5 +/- 0.3 million per library.

Comment on this clonotype: The antigen remains unidentified.

The TRB cDNA libraries were prepared by 5' RACE with UMI labels. From the 5' RACE reads, TCRdb lists one entry per CDR3 protein and no DNA. The sample table sets out some 150,000 distinct CDR3 sequences. Study findings and constraints: Hydrophobicity of TRB CDR3s was greater in CXCR3-positive naive cells than in CXCR3-negative naive cells.

The CDR3 runs 14 residues. The germline gives CDR1 MDHEN, CDR2 SYDVKM. The TCR originated in a human donor in good health. Some clones in this sample may be carry-over from other donors' samples. The chain carries TRBV28 and TRBJ2-5. The sequenced sample was naive CXCR3+ CD8+ T cells from blood. The subset denotes: CD45RO-CCR7+CD27+CD95- naive CD8+ T cells expressing CXCR3 (TNR3+). This CDR3 is CASNGYLGWETQYF.